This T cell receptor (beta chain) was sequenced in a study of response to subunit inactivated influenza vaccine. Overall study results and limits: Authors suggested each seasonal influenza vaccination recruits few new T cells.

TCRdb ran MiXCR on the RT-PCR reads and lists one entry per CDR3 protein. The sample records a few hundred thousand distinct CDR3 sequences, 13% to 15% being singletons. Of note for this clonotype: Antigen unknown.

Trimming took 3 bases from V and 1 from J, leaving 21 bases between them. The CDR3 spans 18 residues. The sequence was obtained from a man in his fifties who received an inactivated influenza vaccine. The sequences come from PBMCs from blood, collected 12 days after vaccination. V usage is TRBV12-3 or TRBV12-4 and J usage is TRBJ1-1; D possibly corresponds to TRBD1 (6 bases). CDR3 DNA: TGTGCCAGCAGTTTTCGGGGGCGGGGTCTGGGAGCGAACACTGAAGCTTTCTTT. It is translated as CASSFRGRGLGANTEAFF.